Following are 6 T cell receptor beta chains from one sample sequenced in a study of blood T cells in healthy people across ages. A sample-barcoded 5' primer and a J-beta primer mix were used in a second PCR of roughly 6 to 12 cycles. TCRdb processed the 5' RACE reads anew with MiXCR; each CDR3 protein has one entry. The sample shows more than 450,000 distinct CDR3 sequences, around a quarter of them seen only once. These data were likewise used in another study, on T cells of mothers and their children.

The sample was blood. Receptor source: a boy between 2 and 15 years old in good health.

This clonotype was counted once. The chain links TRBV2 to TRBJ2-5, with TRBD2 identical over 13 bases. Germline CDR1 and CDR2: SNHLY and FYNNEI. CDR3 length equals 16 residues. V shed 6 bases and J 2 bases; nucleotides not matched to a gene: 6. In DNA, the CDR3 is TGTGCCAGCAGCTACGGGACTAGCGGGACTCAAGAGACCCAGTACTTC. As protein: CASSYGTSGTQETQYF. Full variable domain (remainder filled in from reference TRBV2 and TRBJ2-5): EPEVTQTPSHQVTQMGQEVILRCVPISNHLYFYWYRQILGQKVEFLVSFYNNEISEKSEIFDDQFSVERPDGSNFTLKIRSTKLEDSAMYFCASSYGTSGTQETQYFGPGTRLLVL.

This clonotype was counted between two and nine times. Written as DNA, the CDR3 is TGTGCCAGCAGCGCACCGGGACATAACATTCAGTACTTC. Translation gives CASSAPGHNIQYF. J is TRBJ2-4 and V is TRBV11-3; TRBD1 might be the D (6 bases). V lost 5 bases to trimming and J lost 7 bases, with 12 bases between them. The length of the CDR3 is 13 residues. Germline lookup yields CDR1 SGHNT and CDR2 YENEEA. The full variable domain, its missing parts supplied by reference TRBV11-3 and TRBJ2-4, is EAGVVQSPRYKIIEKKQPVAFWCNPISGHNTLYWYLQNLGQGPELLIRYENEEAVDDSQLPKDRFSAERLKGVDSTLKIQPAELGDSAVYLCASSAPGHNIQYFGAGTRLSVL.

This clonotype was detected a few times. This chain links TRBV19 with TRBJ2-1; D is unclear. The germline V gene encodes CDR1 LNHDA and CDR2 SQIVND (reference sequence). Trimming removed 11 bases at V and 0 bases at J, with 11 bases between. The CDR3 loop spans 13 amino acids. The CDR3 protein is CAASMSSYNEQFF. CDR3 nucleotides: TGTGCCGCCTCGATGAGCTCCTACAATGAGCAGTTCTTC.

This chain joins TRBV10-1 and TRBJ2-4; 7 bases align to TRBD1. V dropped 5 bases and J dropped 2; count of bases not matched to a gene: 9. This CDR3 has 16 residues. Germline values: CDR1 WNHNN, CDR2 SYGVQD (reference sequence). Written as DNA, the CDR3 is TGCGCCAGCAGTCCTAGTCCAGGGGGATCCAAAAACATTCAGTACTTC. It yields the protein CASSPSPGGSKNIQYF.

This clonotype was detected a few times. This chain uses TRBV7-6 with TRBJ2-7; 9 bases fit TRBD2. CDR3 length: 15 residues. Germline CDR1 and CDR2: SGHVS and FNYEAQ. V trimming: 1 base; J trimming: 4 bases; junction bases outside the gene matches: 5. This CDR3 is CASSLEVSGGYEQYF. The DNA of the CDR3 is TGTGCCAGCAGCTTAGAGGTTAGCGGGGGATACGAGCAGTACTTC. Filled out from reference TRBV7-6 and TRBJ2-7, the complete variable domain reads GAGVSQSPRYKVTKRGQDVALRCDPISGHVSLYWYRQALGQGPEFLTYFNYEAQQDKSGLPNDRFSAERPEGSISTLTIQRTEQRDSAMYRCASSLEVSGGYEQYFGPGTRLTVT.

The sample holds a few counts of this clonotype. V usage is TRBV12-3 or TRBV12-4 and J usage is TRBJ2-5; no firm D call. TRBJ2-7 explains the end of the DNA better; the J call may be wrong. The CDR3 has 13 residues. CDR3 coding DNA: TGTGCCAGCAGTTTACAGGATACCTACGAGCAGTACTTC. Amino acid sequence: CASSLQDTYEQYF.